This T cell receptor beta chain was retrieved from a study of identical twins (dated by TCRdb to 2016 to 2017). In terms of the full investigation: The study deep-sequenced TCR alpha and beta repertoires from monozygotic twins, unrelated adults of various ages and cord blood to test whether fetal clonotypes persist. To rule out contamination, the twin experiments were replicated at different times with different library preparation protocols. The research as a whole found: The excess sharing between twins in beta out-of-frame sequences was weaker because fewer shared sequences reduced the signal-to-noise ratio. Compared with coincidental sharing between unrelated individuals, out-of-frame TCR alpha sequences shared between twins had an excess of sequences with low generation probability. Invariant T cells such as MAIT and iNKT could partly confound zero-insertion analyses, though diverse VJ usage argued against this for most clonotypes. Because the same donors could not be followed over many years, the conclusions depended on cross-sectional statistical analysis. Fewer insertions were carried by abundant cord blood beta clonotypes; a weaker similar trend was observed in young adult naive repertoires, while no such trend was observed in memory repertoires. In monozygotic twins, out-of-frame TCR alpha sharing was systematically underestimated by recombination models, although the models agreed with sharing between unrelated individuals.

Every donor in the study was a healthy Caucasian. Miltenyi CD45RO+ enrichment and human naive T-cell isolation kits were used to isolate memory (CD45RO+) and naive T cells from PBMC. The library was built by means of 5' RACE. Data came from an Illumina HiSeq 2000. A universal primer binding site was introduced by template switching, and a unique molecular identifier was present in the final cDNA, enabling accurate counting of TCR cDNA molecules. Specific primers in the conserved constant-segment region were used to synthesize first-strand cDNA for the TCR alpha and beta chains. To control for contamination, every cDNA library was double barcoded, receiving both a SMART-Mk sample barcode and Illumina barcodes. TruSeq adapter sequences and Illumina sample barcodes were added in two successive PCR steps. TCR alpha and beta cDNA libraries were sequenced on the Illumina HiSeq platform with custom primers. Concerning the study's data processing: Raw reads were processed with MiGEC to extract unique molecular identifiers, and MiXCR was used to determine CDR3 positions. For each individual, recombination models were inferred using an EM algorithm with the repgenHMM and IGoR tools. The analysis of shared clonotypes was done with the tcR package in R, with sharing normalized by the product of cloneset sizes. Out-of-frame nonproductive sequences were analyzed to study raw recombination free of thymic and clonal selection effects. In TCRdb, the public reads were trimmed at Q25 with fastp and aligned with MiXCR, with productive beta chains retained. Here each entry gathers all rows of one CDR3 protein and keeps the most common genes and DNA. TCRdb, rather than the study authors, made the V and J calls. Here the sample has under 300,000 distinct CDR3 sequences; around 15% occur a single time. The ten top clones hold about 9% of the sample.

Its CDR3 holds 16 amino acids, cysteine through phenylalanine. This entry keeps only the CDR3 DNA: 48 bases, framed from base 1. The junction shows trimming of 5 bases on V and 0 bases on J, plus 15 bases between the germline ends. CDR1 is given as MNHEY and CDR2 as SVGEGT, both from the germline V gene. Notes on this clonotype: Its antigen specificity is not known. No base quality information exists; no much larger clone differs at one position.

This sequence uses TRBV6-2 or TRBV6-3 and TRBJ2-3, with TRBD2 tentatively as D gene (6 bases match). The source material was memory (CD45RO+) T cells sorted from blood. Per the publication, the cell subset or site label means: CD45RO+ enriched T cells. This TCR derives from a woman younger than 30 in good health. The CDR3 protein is CASSPVWGTSTDTQYF. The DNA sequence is TGTGCCAGCAGTCCCGTGTGGGGGACTAGCACAGATACGCAGTATTTT.